This record looks at one TCR beta chain sequence and its context. Its matching antigen is unknown. This CDR3 has 14 amino acids. From germline, CDR1 is SGHTA and CDR2 FQGNSA. Trimming removed 5 bases at V and 1 base at J, with 11 bases between. Separate from the approximately 650-subject first cohort, the approximately 130-subject validation cohort was the one that the donors belonged to. The repertoire was sequenced with immunoSEQ multiplex PCR; TCRdb's copy has only in-frame clones and lacks some. The sample records roughly 140,000 clones, about 89% being singletons. This sample stems from a study of cytomegalovirus exposure and HLA in healthy donors. In the study overall: A later analysis reported the approximately 120 validation repertoires used the same platform as the roughly 700 first-cohort repertoires.

Study results and limitations: Rarity marked most TCR sequences, yet some public TCRs occurred in many donors.

This clonotype was sampled from a woman aged 18-30 years in good health and CMV-seropositive. The material sequenced was PBMCs. V usage is TRBV7-2 and J usage is TRBJ1-1; weak D call: TRBD1 (6 bases). The CDR3 DNA reads TGTGCCAGCAGCCCCGGGACACCGAACACTGAAGCTTTCTTT. This translates into CASSPGTPNTEAFF.